These 8 T cell receptor beta chains share one sample of origin, sequenced in a study of shared clonotypes between healthy human individuals. TCRdb's copy holds only in-frame clones and misses some; the assay was immunoSEQ multiplex PCR. This sample has some 2,000,000 clones; approximately 94% occur once, and the top ten carry 0.1% to 0.15%. Input material: naive CD4+ T cells sorted from blood. Subset in this sample: CD45RA+ positively selected. These receptors were taken from a man aged 18 to 35 in good health.

This chain uses TRBV30 with TRBJ2-3, with 11 positions matching TRBD2. Germline V gene data show CDR1 as GTSNPN and CDR2 as SVGIG (reference sequence). This CDR3 contains 13 residues. The V gene end was trimmed by 4 bases and the J gene end by 7 bases; junction bases not matched to a gene: 4. CDR3 in DNA: TGTGCCTGGATGGTAGCGGGAGGGAATACGCAGTATTTT. Translating gives CAWMVAGGNTQYF.

The genes are TRBV7-2 and TRBJ1-6; the D is unclear. In germline, CDR1 is SGHTA, CDR2 FQGNSA. The ends were cut back, 1 base at V and 9 bases at J, with 7 bases in the middle. The CDR3 runs 13 residues. The CDR3 protein is CASSLEGGSPLHF. The CDR3 bases are TGTGCCAGCAGCTTAGAGGGTGGTTCACCCCTCCACTTT.

This chain uses TRBV18 with TRBJ1-2; TRBD1 agrees at 9 bases. The CDR3 length is 20 residues. Trimming removed 3 bases from V and 0 bases from J; junction bases left unmatched: 17. CDR1 and CDR2 (germline): KGHSH, LQKENI. CDR3 region: CASSPSSKPGQGPPNYGYTF. DNA for the CDR3: TGTGCCAGCTCACCTAGTTCTAAGCCGGGACAGGGTCCCCCTAACTATGGCTACACCTTC.

J is TRBJ2-3 and V is TRBV11-2; TRBD1 is a possible D gene (5 bases). The CDR3 has 13 amino acids. V was pared by 8 bases and J by 6 bases, with 15 bases between. The V gene's germline CDR1 is SGHAT and CDR2 FQNNGV. CDR3 coding DNA: TGTGCCAGCTCGACCCAGGGATCGGATACGCAGTATTTT. Protein: CASSTQGSDTQYF. The entire variable domain, with the rest obtained from reference TRBV11-2 and TRBJ2-3, is as follows: EAGVAQSPRYKIIEKRQSVAFWCNPISGHATLYWYQQILGQGPKLLIQFQNNGVVDDSQLPKDRFSAERLKGVDSTLKIQPAKLEDSAVYLCASSTQGSDTQYFGPGTRLTVL.

In regard to this clone: Other DNA sequences from this sample encode an identical CDR3 as well. The chain links TRBV5-4 to TRBJ2-7; D is possibly TRBD2 (5 bases). The ends were cut back, 2 bases at V and 0 bases at J, with 6 bases in the middle. Germline CDR1 and CDR2: SGHNT and YYREEE (reference sequence). The CDR3 loop spans 13 amino acids. The CDR3 nucleotides are TGTGCCAGCAGCTTTGGGAGCTCCTACGAGCAGTACTTC. Encoded protein: CASSFGSSYEQYF. The full variable domain, completed using reference TRBV5-4 and TRBJ2-7, is ETGVTQSPTHLIKTRGQQVTLRCSSQSGHNTVSWYQQALGQGPQFIFQYYREEENGRGNFPPRFSGLQFPNYSSELNVNALELDDSALYLCASSFGSSYEQYFGPGTRLTVT.

With regard to this clone: Other DNA sequences in this sample translate to the same CDR3. The rearrangement uses TRBV30 and TRBJ2-7, with D unclear. V gave up 0 bases and J gave up 7 bases, with 7 bases separating them. CDR1 and CDR2 (germline): GTSNPN, SVGIG (reference sequence). The CDR3 length is 11 residues. In DNA, the CDR3 is TGTGCCTGGAGTGTTGAAGGGGAGCAGTACTTC. Amino acids: CAWSVEGEQYF.

The rearrangement uses TRBV28 and TRBJ2-3; TRBD1 matches 8 bases. The CDR3 is made up of 14 amino acids. From germline, CDR1 is MDHEN and CDR2 SYDVKM. The junction had 5 bases not matched to a gene; V was cut back by 7 bases and J by 2 bases. CDR3 coding DNA: TGTGCCAGCATCAGGGGGCCCCTCACAGATACGCAGTATTTT. As protein: CASIRGPLTDTQYF.

The J gene is TRBJ1-1, the V gene TRBV10-1; no clear D. V shed 2 bases and J shed 3 bases, with 7 bases lying between them. The CDR3 length is 13 residues. CDR1 WNHNN and CDR2 SYGVQD come from the germline V gene (reference sequence). In nucleotides, the CDR3 is TGCGCCAGCAGTGAGGGGGATCACACTGAAGCTTTCTTT. Translation: CASSEGDHTEAFF.